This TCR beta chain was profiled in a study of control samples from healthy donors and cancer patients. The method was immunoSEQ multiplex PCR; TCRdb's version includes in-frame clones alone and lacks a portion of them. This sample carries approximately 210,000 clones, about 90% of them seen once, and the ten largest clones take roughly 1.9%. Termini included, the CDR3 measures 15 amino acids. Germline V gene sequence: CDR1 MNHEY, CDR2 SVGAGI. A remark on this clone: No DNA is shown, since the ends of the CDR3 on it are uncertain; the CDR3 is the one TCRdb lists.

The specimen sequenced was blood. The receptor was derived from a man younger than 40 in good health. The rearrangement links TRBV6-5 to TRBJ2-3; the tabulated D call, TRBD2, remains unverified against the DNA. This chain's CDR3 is CASSFGSGFTDTQYF.